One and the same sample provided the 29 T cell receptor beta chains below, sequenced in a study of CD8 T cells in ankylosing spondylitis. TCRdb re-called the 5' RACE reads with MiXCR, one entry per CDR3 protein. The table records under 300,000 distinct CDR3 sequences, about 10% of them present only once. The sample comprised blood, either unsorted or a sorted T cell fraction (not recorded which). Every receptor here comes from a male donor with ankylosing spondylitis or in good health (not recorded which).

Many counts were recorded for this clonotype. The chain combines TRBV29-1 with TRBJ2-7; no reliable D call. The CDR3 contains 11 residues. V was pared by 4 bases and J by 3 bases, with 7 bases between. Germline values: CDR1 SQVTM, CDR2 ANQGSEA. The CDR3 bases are TGCAGCGTTGCCGTGGGCTACGAGCAGTACTTC. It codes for CSVAVGYEQYF.

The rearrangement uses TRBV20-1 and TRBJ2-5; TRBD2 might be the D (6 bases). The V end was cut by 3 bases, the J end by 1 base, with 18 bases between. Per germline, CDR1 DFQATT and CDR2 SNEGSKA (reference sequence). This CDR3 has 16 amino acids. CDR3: CSARESWRATQETQYF. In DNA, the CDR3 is TGCAGTGCTAGGGAGAGCTGGAGGGCGACCCAAGAGACCCAGTACTTC.

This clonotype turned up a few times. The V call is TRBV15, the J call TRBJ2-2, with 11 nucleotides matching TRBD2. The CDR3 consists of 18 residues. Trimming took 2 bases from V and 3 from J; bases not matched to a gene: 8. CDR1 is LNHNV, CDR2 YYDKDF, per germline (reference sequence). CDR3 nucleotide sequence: TGTGCCACCAGCAGACCTACCGGGACTAGCGGCGACACCGGGGAGCTGTTTTTT. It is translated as CATSRPTGTSGDTGELFF.

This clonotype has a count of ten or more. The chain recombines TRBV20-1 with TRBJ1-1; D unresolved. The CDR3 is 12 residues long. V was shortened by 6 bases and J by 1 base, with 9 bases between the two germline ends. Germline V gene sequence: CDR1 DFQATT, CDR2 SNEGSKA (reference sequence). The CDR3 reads CSAPTENTEAFF. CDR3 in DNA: TGCAGTGCCCCTACAGAGAACACTGAAGCTTTCTTT.

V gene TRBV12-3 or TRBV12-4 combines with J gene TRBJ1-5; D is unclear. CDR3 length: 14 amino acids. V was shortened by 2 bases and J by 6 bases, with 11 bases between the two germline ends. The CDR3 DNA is TGTGCCAGCAGTTTATTGGGGTCGGGTCAGCCCCAGCATTTT. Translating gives CASSLLGSGQPQHF.

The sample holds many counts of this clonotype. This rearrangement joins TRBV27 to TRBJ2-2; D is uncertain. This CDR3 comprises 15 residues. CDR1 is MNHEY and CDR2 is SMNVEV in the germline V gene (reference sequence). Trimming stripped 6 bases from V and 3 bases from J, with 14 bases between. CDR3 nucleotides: TGTGCCAGCAGAAAAGAATTAGCTTACACCGGGGAGCTGTTTTTT. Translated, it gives CASRKELAYTGELFF.

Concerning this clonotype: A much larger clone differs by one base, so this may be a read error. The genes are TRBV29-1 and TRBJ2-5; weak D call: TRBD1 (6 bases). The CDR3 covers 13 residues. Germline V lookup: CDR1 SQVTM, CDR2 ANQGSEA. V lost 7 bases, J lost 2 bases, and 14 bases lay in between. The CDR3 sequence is CSDRAYGQETQYF. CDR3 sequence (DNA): TGCAGCGACAGGGCATATGGGCAAGAGACCCAGTACTTC. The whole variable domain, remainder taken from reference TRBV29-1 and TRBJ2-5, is SAVISQKPSRDICQRGTSLTIQCQVDSQVTMMFWYRQQPGQSLTLIATANQGSEATYESGFVIDKFPISRPNLTFSTLTVSNMSPEDSSIYLCSDRAYGQETQYFGPGTRLLVL.

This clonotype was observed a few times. The CDR3 region has the DNA TGTGCCTCACGGACAGATCTACATGAAAAACTGTTTTTT. Its protein is CASRTDLHEKLFF. V gene TRBV19 combines with J gene TRBJ1-4; tentatively, D is TRBD1 (6 bases). V lost 11 bases and J lost 6, with 16 bases in between. The length of the CDR3 is 13 residues. CDR1 is LNHDA, CDR2 SQIVND, per germline (reference sequence).

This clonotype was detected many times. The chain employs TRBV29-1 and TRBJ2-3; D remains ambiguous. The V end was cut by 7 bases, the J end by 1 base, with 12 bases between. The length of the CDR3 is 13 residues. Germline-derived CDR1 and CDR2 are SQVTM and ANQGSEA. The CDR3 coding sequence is TGCAGCGCCGCGCAGGTTGGCACAGATACGCAGTATTTT. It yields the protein CSAAQVGTDTQYF.

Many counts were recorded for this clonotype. The CDR3 nucleotides are TGTGCCAGCAGTTTTCCGGGGGGTGTAGGTGGTACGCAGTATTTT. Amino acids: CASSFPGGVGGTQYF. The chain links TRBV12-3 or TRBV12-4 to TRBJ2-3; 7 bases fit TRBD2. The CDR3 runs to 15 residues. J gave up 8 bases and V 3 bases, and 11 bases lay outside the gene matches.

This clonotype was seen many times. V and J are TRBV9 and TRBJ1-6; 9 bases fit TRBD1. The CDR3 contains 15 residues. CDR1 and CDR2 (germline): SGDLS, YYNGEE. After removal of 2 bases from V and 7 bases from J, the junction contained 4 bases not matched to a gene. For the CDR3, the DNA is TGTGCCAGCAGCGTTACAGGGGGCCCCAATTCACCCCTCCACTTT. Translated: CASSVTGGPNSPLHF.

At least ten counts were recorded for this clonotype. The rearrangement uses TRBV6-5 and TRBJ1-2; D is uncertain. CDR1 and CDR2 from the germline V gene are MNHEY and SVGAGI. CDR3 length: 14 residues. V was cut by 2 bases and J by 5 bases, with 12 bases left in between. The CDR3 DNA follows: TGTGCCAGCAGTTACGACCCCAGGAGGTATGGCTACACCTTC. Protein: CASSYDPRRYGYTF.

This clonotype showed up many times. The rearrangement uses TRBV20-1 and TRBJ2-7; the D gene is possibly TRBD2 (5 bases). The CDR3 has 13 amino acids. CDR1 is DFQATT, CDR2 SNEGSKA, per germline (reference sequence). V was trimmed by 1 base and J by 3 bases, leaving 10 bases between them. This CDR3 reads CSARATNDYEQYF. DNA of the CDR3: TGCAGTGCTAGAGCGACTAACGACTACGAGCAGTACTTC.

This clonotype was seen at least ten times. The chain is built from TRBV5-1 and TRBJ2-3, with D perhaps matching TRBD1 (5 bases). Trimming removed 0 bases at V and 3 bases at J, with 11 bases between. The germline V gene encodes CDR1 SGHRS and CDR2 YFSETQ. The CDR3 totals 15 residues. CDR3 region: CASSLAGGATDTQYF. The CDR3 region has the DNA TGCGCCAGCAGCTTGGCAGGTGGGGCTACAGATACGCAGTATTTT.

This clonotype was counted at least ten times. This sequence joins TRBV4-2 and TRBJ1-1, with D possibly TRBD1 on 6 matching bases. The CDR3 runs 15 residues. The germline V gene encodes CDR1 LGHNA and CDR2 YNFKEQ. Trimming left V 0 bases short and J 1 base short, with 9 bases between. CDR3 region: CASSQEEQGNTEAFF. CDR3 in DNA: TGTGCCAGCAGCCAAGAAGAACAGGGGAACACTGAAGCTTTCTTT.

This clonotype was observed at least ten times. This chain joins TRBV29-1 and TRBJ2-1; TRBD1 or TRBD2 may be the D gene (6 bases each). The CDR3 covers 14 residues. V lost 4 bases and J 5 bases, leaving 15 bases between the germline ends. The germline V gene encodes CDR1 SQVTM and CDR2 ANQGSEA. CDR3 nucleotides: TGCAGCGTTGCCCCCCTTAGGGGGGACAATGAGCAGTTCTTC. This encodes CSVAPLRGDNEQFF.

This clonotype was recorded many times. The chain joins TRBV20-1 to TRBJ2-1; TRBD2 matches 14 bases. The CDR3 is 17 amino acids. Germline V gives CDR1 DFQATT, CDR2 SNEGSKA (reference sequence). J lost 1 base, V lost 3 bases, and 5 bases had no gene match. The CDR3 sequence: CSASGLAGGRSYNEQFF. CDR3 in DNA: TGCAGTGCTAGCGGACTAGCGGGGGGCCGATCCTACAATGAGCAGTTCTTC.

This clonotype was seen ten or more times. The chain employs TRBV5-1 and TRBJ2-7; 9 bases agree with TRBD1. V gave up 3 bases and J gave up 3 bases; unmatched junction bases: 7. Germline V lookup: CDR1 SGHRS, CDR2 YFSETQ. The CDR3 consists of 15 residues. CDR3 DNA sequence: TGCGCCAGCAGCTCCACGGGACAGGGTATCTACGAGCAGTACTTC. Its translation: CASSSTGQGIYEQYF.

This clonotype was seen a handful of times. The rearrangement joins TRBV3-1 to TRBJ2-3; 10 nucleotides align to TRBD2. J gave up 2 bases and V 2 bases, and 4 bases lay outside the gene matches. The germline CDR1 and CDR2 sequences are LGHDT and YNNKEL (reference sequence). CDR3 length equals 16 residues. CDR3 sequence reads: CASSQLAGDLTDTQYF. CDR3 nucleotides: TGTGCCAGCAGCCAACTAGCGGGGGATCTCACAGATACGCAGTATTTT.

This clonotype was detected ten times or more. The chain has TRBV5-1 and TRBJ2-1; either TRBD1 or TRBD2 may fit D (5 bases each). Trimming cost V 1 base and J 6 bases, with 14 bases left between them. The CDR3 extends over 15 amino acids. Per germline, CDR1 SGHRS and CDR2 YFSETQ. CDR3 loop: CASSLNGARSNEQFF. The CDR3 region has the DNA TGCGCCAGCAGCTTGAACGGGGCGCGTTCCAATGAGCAGTTCTTC.

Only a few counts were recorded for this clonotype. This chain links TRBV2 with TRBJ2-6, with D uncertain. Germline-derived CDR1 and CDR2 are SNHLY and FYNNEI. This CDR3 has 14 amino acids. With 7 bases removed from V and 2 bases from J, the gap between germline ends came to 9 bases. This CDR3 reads CASKATAGANVLTF. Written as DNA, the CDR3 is TGTGCCAGCAAGGCCACTGCTGGGGCCAACGTCCTGACTTTC.

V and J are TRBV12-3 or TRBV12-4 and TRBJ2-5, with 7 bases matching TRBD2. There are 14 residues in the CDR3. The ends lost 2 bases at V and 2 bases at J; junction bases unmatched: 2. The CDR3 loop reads CASSLRREQETQYF. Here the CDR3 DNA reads TGTGCCAGCAGTTTACGGCGGGAGCAAGAGACCCAGTACTTC.

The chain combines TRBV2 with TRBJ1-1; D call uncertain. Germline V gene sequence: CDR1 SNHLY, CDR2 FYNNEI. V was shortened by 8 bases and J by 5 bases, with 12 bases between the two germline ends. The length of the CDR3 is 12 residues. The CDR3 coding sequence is TGTGCCAGCGGACCCCCGGGGACTGAAGCTTTCTTT. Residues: CASGPPGTEAFF.

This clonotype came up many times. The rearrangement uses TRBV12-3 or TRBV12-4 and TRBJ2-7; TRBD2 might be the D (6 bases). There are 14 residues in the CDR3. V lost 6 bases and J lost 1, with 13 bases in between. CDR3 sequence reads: CASRAGTASYEQYF. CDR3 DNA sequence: TGTGCCAGCAGAGCCGGGACTGCTTCCTACGAGCAGTACTTC.

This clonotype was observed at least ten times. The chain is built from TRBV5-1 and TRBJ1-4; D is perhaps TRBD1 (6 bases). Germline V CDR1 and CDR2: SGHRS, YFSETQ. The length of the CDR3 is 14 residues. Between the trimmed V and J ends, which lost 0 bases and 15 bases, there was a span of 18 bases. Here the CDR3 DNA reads TGCGCCAGCAGCTTGGACTCACAGGGCGCTTCATTGTTTTTT. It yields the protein CASSLDSQGASLFF.

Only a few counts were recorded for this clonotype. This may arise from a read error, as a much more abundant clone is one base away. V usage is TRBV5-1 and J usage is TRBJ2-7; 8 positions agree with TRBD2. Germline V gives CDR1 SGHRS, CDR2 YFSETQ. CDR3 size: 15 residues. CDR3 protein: CVSSHHTSGGYEQYF. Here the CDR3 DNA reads TGCGTCAGCAGCCACCATACTAGCGGAGGTTACGAGCAGTACTTC.

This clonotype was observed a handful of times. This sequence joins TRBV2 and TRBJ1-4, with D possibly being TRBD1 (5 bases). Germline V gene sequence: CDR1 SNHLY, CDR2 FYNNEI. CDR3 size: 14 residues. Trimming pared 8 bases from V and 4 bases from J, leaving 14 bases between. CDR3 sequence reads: CASLADRINEKLFF. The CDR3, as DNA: TGTGCCAGCTTAGCCGACAGAATTAATGAAAAACTGTTTTTT.

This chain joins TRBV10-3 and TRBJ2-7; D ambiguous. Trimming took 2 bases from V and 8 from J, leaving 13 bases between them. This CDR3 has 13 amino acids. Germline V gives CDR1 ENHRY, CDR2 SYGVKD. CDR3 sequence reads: CAISETAIAQQYF. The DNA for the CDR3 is TGTGCCATCAGTGAGACGGCCATCGCCCAGCAGTACTTC.

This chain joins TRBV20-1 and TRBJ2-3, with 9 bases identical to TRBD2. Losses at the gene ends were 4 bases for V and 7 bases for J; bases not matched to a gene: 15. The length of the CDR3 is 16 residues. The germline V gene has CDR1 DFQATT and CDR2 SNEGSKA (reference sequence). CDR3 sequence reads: CSAKAGGAGMLNTQYF. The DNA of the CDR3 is TGCAGTGCTAAGGCGGGGGGGGCGGGCATGCTGAATACGCAGTATTTT.